These 2 T cell receptor beta chains were sequenced from one sample in a study of T cell responses to AZD1222 COVID-19 vaccine. Some clones are missing from TCRdb's copy, which holds only in-frame ones; the method was immunoSEQ multiplex PCR. The sample lists around 130,000 clones; 91% were seen once. This sample comprised peripheral blood, obtained 28 days after the second dose of the MenACWY control vaccine. The receptors stem from an adult who received the MenACWY meningococcal vaccine as a control.

The rearrangement links TRBV20-1 to TRBJ2-7, with 7 nucleotides matching TRBD2. Germline lookup yields CDR1 DFQATT and CDR2 SNEGSKA (reference sequence). V lost 3 bases, J lost 4 bases, and 9 bases stayed unmatched. This CDR3 spans 14 amino acids. As DNA, the CDR3 is TGCAGTGCTAGTGGGAGCGGGACCGGGTACGAGCAGTACTTC. This gives the protein CSASGSGTGYEQYF.

This clone has a handful of counts. This chain connects TRBV4-3 to TRBJ1-1; 7 positions match TRBD1. Germline CDR1 and CDR2: LGHNA and YSLEER. The length of the CDR3 is 14 residues. With 1 base clipped from V and 4 bases from J, the junction kept 3 bases outside the gene matches. The CDR3: CASSQADRATEAFF. In DNA, the CDR3 is TGCGCCAGCAGCCAAGCCGACAGGGCCACTGAAGCTTTCTTT.